The present T cell receptor (beta chain) was sequenced within a study of blood T cell repertoires in COVID-19. Data came from immunoSEQ multiplex PCR; TCRdb stores just in-frame clones and leaves some out. Among roughly 120,000 clones listed, roughly 74% were seen once. Trimming cost V 7 bases and J 2 bases, with 8 bases left between them. Germline lookup yields CDR1 MNHEY and CDR2 SVGAGI. This CDR3 spans 13 amino acids. Source material: peripheral blood. V and J are TRBV6-5 and TRBJ2-2; D is uncertain. The sequence came from a man older than 75 with COVID-19, enrolled during active disease. The CDR3 loop reads CASTRVNTGELFF. The CDR3 nucleotides read TGTGCCAGCACTCGCGTTAACACCGGGGAGCTGTTTTTT.